The 6 T cell receptor beta chains listed next were all sequenced from one sample in a study of T cell repertoires in cytomegalovirus infection. These receptors' antigens are unknown. From the reads, TCRdb called clonotypes with MiXCR, one entry per CDR3 protein. The data contain about 890,000 distinct CDR3 sequences, around 30% of them singletons. The sequenced sample was cultured CD8+ T cells from PBMCs, obtained from culture after CMV antigen stimulation. The origin of the receptors is a human donor in good health (CMV status not recorded). Some clones in this sample may be carry-over from other donors' samples.

A note on this clonotype: The junction departs from the called germline gene at one end, perhaps through a read error. The chain has TRBV4-1 and TRBJ2-3; D perhaps matches TRBD1 (6 bases). Germline CDR1 and CDR2: MGHRA and YSYEKL. The CDR3 extends over 17 amino acids. The CDR3 spells CASSQEVGRGPTDTQYF. The DNA for the CDR3 is TGTGCCAGCAGCCAAGAGGTCGGCAGGGGCCCCACAGATACGCAGTATTTT.

The gene calls are TRBV5-4 and TRBJ2-7; 7 bases fit TRBD2. Unmatched junction bases numbered 6, after V lost 0 bases and J lost 3 bases. Germline V lookup: CDR1 SGHNT, CDR2 YYREEE (reference sequence). CDR3 length: 15 residues. The CDR3 reads CASSLGGGLHYEQYF. The CDR3 DNA sequence: TGTGCCAGCAGCTTGGGCGGGGGACTCCACTACGAGCAGTACTTC.

The chain combines TRBV27 with TRBJ2-2, with 7 bases identical to TRBD2. The CDR3 is 13 residues long. Unmatched junction bases numbered 5, after V lost 6 bases and J lost 7 bases. CDR1 and CDR2 from the germline V gene are MNHEY and SMNVEV (reference sequence). For the CDR3, the DNA is TGTGCCAGCAGAACGGGGGGTCTCGGGGAGCTGTTTTTT. It yields the protein CASRTGGLGELFF.

CDR3 sequence (DNA): TGTGCCAGCACCGTCGACGGGATTTCCTATGGCTACACCTTC. This translates into CASTVDGISYGYTF. This chain connects TRBV28 to TRBJ1-2; D unresolved. Trimming pared 7 bases from V and 4 bases from J, leaving 16 bases between. Per germline, CDR1 MDHEN and CDR2 SYDVKM. CDR3 length: 14 residues.

A note on this clonotype: A read error may be the cause here, since a much bigger clone is one base away. The chain carries TRBV7-4 and TRBJ2-5, with a weak D call TRBD1 (6 bases). The CDR3 loop spans 14 amino acids. Looked up from germline, CDR1 is SGHVT and CDR2 is SQSDAQ. The CDR3 region is CVSSLQGLQETQYF. The CDR3 DNA sequence: TGTGTCAGCAGCCTACAGGGATTACAAGAGACCCAGTACTTC. Full variable domain (missing parts from reference TRBV7-4 and TRBJ2-5): GAGVSQSPRYKVAKRGRDVALRCDSISGHVTLYWYRQTLGQGSEVLTYSQSDAQRDKSGRPSGRFSAERPERSVSTLKIQRTEQGDSAVYLCVSSLQGLQETQYFGPGTRLLVL.

The chain couples TRBV27 to TRBJ1-2, with 10 bases identical to TRBD1. V was pared by 3 bases and J by 2 bases, with 3 bases of the junction left unmatched. CDR3 length: 15 amino acids. Germline CDR1 is MNHEY and CDR2 is SMNVEV (reference sequence). This CDR3 is CASSLGQGINYGYTF. The CDR3 DNA reads as TGTGCCAGCAGTTTGGGACAGGGGATCAACTATGGCTACACCTTC.